One sample yielded the 17 T cell receptor beta chains listed below, sequenced in a study of blood T cells in healthy people across ages. With a J-beta primer mix and a sample-barcoded 5' primer, a second PCR ran roughly 6 to 12 cycles. TCRdb reanalysed the 5' RACE reads using MiXCR and keeps one entry per CDR3 protein. The sample lists more than 900,000 distinct CDR3 sequences, roughly 24% occurring once. This sample was shared with a second study, whose subject was T cells of mothers and their children.

Material for sequencing was blood. Source of these receptors: a girl aged 2 to 10 in good health.

This rearrangement joins TRBV28 to TRBJ2-1; 7 bases align to TRBD2. Trimming took 3 bases from V and 6 from J; bases not matched to a gene: 11. The CDR3 is 16 amino acids. CDR1 is MDHEN and CDR2 is SYDVKM in the germline V gene. CDR3 in amino acids: CASSFLVGGPGNEQFF. The CDR3 DNA reads as TGTGCCAGCAGTTTTCTCGTGGGAGGGCCAGGCAATGAGCAGTTCTTC.

Regarding this clonotype: This is likely a read error, given that the CDR3 carries no conserved phenylalanine or tryptophan at its end. The chain employs TRBV6-1 and TRBJ1-1, with D possibly matching TRBD1 (5 bases). Trimming left V 3 bases short and J 4 bases short, with 12 bases between. The CDR3 consists of 14 residues. Germline V gives CDR1 MNHNS, CDR2 SASEGT. The CDR3 protein is CASSDLGESTEAFL. The CDR3 DNA is TGTGCCAGCAGTGATCTGGGGGAGAGCACTGAAGCTTTCCTT.

The V gene is TRBV29-1, the J gene TRBJ1-2, with D unclear. Germline CDR1 is SQVTM and CDR2 is ANQGSEA. The CDR3 loop spans 16 amino acids. V shed 3 bases and J shed 4 bases, with 21 bases lying between them. The CDR3 protein is CSVDAPQSGPLYGYTF. The CDR3 bases are TGCAGCGTTGATGCACCCCAGTCAGGTCCCCTCTATGGCTACACCTTC.

V usage is TRBV4-2 and J usage is TRBJ2-5; maybe TRBD2 (5 bases). The J call may be incorrect, as the DNA end agrees better with TRBJ2-7. CDR3 length equals 14 residues. Per the germline V gene, CDR1 is LGHNA and CDR2 is YNFKEQ. CDR3 bases: TGTGCCAGCAGCTTCCGGGATCCCTCCTACGAGCAGTACTTC. Amino acid sequence: CASSFRDPSYEQYF.

The J gene is TRBJ1-6, the V gene TRBV2; 11 bases are a match to TRBD1. The CDR3 extends over 16 amino acids. Unmatched junction bases numbered 11, after V lost 6 bases and J lost 10 bases. Germline V gene data show CDR1 as SNHLY and CDR2 as FYNNEI. As DNA, the CDR3 is TGTGCCAGCAGGCTCGGACAGGGGGCGCAAGAATCACCCCTCCACTTT. Encoded protein: CASRLGQGAQESPLHF. The variable domain in full, completed from reference TRBV2 and TRBJ1-6, reads EPEVTQTPSHQVTQMGQEVILRCVPISNHLYFYWYRQILGQKVEFLVSFYNNEISEKSEIFDDQFSVERPDGSNFTLKIRSTKLEDSAMYFCASRLGQGAQESPLHFGNGTRLTVT.

This clonotype was observed at least ten times. The chain uses TRBV14 and TRBJ2-5; 8 bases line up with TRBD1. This CDR3 region has 14 residues. The J segment lost 3 bases and the V segment lost 3 bases, leaving 3 bases of the junction unmatched. CDR1 is SGHDN, CDR2 FVKESK, per germline. Here the CDR3 DNA reads TGTGCCAGCAGCCAGGACAGGGCGGAAGAGACCCAGTACTTC. Translating it yields CASSQDRAEETQYF. Combining the CDR3 with reference TRBV14 and TRBJ2-5 gives the whole variable domain EAGVTQFPSHSVIEKGQTVTLRCDPISGHDNLYWYRRVMGKEIKFLLHFVKESKQDESGMPNNRFLAERTGGTYSTLKVQPAELEDSGVYFCASSQDRAEETQYFGPGTRLLVL.

This chain links TRBV7-6 with TRBJ2-2, with D unresolved. The length of the CDR3 is 14 residues. V was cut by 5 bases and J by 4 bases, with 11 bases left in between. The germline gives CDR1 SGHVS, CDR2 FNYEAQ. CDR3 region: CASSPGYLTGELFF. Here the CDR3 DNA reads TGTGCCAGCAGCCCCGGTTACCTCACCGGGGAGCTGTTTTTT.

This clonotype turned up a few times. The chain uses TRBV29-1 and TRBJ1-2; D gene ambiguous. CDR1 is SQVTM, CDR2 ANQGSEA, per germline. V was shortened by 7 bases and J by 2 bases, with 14 bases between the two germline ends. CDR3 length equals 13 residues. For the CDR3, the DNA is TGCAGCGCCGGACCCGTTTTGAACTATGGCTACACCTTC. Translation: CSAGPVLNYGYTF. Supplemented by reference TRBV29-1 and TRBJ1-2, the full variable domain reads SAVISQKPSRDICQRGTSLTIQCQVDSQVTMMFWYRQQPGQSLTLIATANQGSEATYESGFVIDKFPISRPNLTFSTLTVSNMSPEDSSIYLCSAGPVLNYGYTFGSGTRLTVV.

The V gene is TRBV13, the J gene TRBJ2-7; D possibly corresponds to TRBD2 (5 bases). CDR1 is PRHDT and CDR2 is FYEKMQ in the germline V gene (reference sequence). The CDR3 contains 13 residues. The germline V and J ends were trimmed by 6 bases and 0 bases, with 9 bases remaining between them. The CDR3 sequence is CASSRERSYEQYF. CDR3 DNA: TGTGCCAGCAGTAGGGAGCGCTCCTACGAGCAGTACTTC.

The chain carries TRBV28 and TRBJ2-5; D uncertain. CDR3 length: 16 amino acids. The V end lost 5 bases, the J end lost 2 bases, and 18 bases lay between the germline ends. Germline lookup yields CDR1 MDHEN and CDR2 SYDVKM. CDR3 sequence: CASSPRLKVGQETQYF. The CDR3 DNA follows: TGTGCCAGCAGTCCCAGACTGAAAGTCGGTCAAGAGACCCAGTACTTC.

This clonotype was counted a few times. V usage is TRBV12-3 or TRBV12-4 and J usage is TRBJ2-6; 8 bases fit TRBD1. J was trimmed by 4 bases and V by 3 bases; bases with no gene match: 8. The CDR3 covers 17 residues. In DNA, the CDR3 is TGTGCCAGCAGTTTTCGGACAGGGACCGAGGGGGCCAACGTCCTGACTTTC. This encodes CASSFRTGTEGANVLTF.

This clonotype was recorded a few times. The V call is TRBV9, the J call TRBJ2-5; no clear D gene. The end of the DNA fits TRBJ2-7 better, so the J call may be wrong. The CDR3 has 15 residues. In germline, CDR1 is SGDLS, CDR2 YYNGEE. The CDR3 is CASSVIPASPYEQYF. DNA for the CDR3: TGTGCCAGCAGCGTTATACCAGCGTCGCCCTACGAGCAGTACTTC.

This clonotype was seen more than once but under ten times. The genes are TRBV7-2 and TRBJ2-2; D is possibly TRBD2 (6 bases). Germline lookup yields CDR1 SGHTA and CDR2 FQGNSA. The V and J ends lost 2 bases and 5 bases respectively, with 12 bases between them. The CDR3 loop spans 15 amino acids. This CDR3 reads CASSLLGGRTGELFF. CDR3 DNA sequence: TGTGCCAGCAGCTTACTCGGGGGTCGGACCGGGGAGCTGTTTTTT.

This clonotype was seen a handful of times. This chain uses TRBV28 with TRBJ1-5, with 7 bases aligning to TRBD1. J gave up 4 bases and V 5 bases, and 8 bases lay outside the gene matches. Germline CDR1 and CDR2: MDHEN and SYDVKM. This CDR3 is built from 15 residues. CDR3 in DNA: TGTGCCAGCAGTCTGCCCGGGACAGATAATCAGCCCCAGCATTTT. Amino acid sequence: CASSLPGTDNQPQHF.

This clonotype has just a few counts. The gene calls are TRBV20-1 and TRBJ2-7; the D gene is possibly TRBD1 (5 bases). V lost 2 bases and J 3 bases, leaving 11 bases between the germline ends. Germline lookup yields CDR1 DFQATT and CDR2 SNEGSKA (reference sequence). There are 13 residues in the CDR3. CDR3 region: CSARQGSIYEQYF. The CDR3 bases are TGCAGTGCTAGACAGGGTTCTATCTACGAGCAGTACTTC.

V is TRBV7-9 and J is TRBJ2-7, with D unresolved. Trimming left V 1 base short and J 7 bases short, with 11 bases between. Germline V gene lookup returns CDR1 SEHNR and CDR2 FQNEAQ (reference sequence). The CDR3 is made up of 13 amino acids. The CDR3 nucleotides are TGTGCCAGCAGCTTAGGGAATATAGGAGAGCAGTACTTC. The encoded protein is CASSLGNIGEQYF.

This clonotype came up a few times. The chain combines TRBV5-6 with TRBJ2-7; possible D gene TRBD2, 6 bases. Deletions cut 2 bases from V and 5 bases from J, with 11 bases between. Germline loops: CDR1 SGHDT, CDR2 YYEEEE. The CDR3 is 13 amino acids. The CDR3 loop is CASSFGPGDEQYF. The CDR3 DNA is TGTGCCAGCAGCTTTGGTCCGGGAGACGAGCAGTACTTC. Complete variable domain (other parts from reference TRBV5-6 and TRBJ2-7): DAGVTQSPTHLIKTRGQQVTLRCSPKSGHDTVSWYQQALGQGPQFIFQYYEEEERQRGNFPDRFSGHQFPNYSSELNVNALLLGDSALYLCASSFGPGDEQYFGPGTRLTVT.